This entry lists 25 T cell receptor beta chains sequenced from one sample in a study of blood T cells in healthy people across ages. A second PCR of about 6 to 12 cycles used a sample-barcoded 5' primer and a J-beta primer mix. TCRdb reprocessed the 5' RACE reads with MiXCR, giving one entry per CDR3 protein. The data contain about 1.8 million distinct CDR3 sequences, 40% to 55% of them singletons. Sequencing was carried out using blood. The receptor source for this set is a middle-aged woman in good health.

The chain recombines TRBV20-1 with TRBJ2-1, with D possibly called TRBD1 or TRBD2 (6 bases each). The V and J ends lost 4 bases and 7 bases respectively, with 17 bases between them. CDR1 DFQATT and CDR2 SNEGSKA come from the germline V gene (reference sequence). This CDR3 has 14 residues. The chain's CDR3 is CSATRTGAQNEQFF. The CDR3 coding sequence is TGCAGTGCTACCAGGACGGGGGCCCAAAATGAGCAGTTCTTC.

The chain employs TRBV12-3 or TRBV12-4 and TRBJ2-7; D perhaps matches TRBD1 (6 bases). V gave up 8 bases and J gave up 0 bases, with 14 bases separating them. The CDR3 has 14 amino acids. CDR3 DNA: TGTGCCAGCGTACCGGGACATAGCTCCTACGAGCAGTACTTC. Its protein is CASVPGHSSYEQYF.

CDR3 DNA sequence: TGTGCCAGCAGCCAAGTTAGTTGGAATGAGCAGTTCTTC. Amino acids: CASSQVSWNEQFF. This chain uses TRBV3-1 with TRBJ2-1, with no clear D. The CDR3 loop spans 13 amino acids. Germline CDR1 reads LGHDT; CDR2 reads YNNKEL (reference sequence). V was pared by 1 base and J by 7 bases, with 8 bases between.

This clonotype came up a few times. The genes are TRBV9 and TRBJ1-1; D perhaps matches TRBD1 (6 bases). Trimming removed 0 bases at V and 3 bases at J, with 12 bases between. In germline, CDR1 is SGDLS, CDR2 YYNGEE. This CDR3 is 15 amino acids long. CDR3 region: CASSVGAGAYTEAFF. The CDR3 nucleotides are TGTGCCAGCAGCGTAGGGGCAGGGGCATACACTGAAGCTTTCTTT.

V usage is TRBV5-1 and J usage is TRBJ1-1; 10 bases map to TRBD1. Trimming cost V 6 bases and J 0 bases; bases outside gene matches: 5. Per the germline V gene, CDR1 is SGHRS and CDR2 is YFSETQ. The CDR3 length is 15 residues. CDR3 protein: CASTRGQGLNTEAFF. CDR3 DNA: TGCGCCAGCACCCGGGGACAGGGGTTGAACACTGAAGCTTTCTTT.

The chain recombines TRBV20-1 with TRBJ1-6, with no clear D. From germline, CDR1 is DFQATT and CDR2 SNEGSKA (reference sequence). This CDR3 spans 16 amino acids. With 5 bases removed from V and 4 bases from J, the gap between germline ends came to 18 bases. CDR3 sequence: CSAFPGPGGYNSPLHF. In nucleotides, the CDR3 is TGCAGTGCTTTCCCCGGCCCCGGTGGTTATAATTCACCCCTCCACTTT.

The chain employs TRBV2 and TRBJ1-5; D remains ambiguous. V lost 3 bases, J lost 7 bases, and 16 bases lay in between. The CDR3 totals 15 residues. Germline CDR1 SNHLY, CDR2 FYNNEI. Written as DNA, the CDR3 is TGTGCCAGCAGTGACCCCAGCCTAGCGAGGCAGCCCCAGCATTTT. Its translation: CASSDPSLARQPQHF.

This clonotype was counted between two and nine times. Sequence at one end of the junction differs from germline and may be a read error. CDR3 in DNA: TGTGCCAGCAGCTTAACCAGCCCGAGCTCCTACAATGAGCAGTTCTTC. Residues: CASSLTSPSSYNEQFF. The chain employs TRBV5-1 and TRBJ2-1, with D hard to call. CDR1 and CDR2 (germline): SGHRS, YFSETQ. The CDR3 covers 16 residues.

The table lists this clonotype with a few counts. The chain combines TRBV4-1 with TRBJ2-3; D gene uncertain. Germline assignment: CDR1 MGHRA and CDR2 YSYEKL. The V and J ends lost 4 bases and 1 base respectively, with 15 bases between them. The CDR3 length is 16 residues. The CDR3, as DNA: TGCGCCAGCAGCCTTCAGCTCCTAGGAGGCACAGATACGCAGTATTTT. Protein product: CASSLQLLGGTDTQYF.

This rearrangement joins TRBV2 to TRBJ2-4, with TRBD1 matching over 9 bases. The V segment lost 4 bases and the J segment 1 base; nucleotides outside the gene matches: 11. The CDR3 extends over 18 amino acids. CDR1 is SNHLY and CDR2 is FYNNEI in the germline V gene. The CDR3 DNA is TGTGCCAGCAGTGTATCCTACGCACAGGGGGCGGCCAAAAACATTCAGTACTTC. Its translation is CASSVSYAQGAAKNIQYF.

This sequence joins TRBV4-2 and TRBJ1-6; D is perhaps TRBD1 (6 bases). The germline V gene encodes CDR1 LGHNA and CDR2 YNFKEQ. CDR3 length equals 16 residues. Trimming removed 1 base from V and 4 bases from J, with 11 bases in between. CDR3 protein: CASSQASGQYNSPLHF. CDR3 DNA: TGTGCCAGCAGCCAAGCATCTGGACAGTATAATTCACCCCTCCACTTT.

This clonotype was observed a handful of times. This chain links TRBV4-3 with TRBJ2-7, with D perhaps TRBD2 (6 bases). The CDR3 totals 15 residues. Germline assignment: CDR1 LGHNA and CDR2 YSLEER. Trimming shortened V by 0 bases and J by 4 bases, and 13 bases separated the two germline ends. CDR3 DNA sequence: TGCGCCAGCAGCCAAGATCGCGGGACGGTGTACGAGCAGTACTTC. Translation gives CASSQDRGTVYEQYF.

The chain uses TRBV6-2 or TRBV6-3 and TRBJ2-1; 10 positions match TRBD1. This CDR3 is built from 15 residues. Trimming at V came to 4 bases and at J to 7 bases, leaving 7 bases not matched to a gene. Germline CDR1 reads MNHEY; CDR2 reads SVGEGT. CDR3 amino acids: CASSCGGTGVNEQFF. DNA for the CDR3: TGTGCCAGCAGTTGCGGCGGGACAGGGGTAAATGAGCAGTTCTTC.

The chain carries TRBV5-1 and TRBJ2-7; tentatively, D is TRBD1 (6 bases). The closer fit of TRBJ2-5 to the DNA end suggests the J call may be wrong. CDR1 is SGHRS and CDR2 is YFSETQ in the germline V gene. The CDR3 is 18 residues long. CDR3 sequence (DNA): TGCGCCAGCAGCTTGGGAGGAATTACAGGGTTTGGTGTGAAGACCCAGTACTTC. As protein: CASSLGGITGFGVKTQYF.

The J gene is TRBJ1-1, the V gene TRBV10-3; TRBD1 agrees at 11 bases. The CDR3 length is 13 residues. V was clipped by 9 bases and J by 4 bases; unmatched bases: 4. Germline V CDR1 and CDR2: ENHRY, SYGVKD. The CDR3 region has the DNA TGTGCCATGTCTGGGACAGGGGGCACTGAAGCTTTCTTT. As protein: CAMSGTGGTEAFF.

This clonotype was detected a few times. The CDR3 here is CSVGPASSGANVLTF. The CDR3 DNA sequence: TGCAGCGTTGGCCCCGCCAGCTCTGGGGCCAACGTCCTGACTTTC. The rearrangement joins TRBV29-1 to TRBJ2-6; D ambiguous. This CDR3 region has 15 residues. V was shortened by 4 bases and J by 0 bases, with 10 bases between the two germline ends. CDR1 and CDR2 from the germline V gene are SQVTM and ANQGSEA. Complete variable domain (other parts from reference TRBV29-1 and TRBJ2-6): SAVISQKPSRDICQRGTSLTIQCQVDSQVTMMFWYRQQPGQSLTLIATANQGSEATYESGFVIDKFPISRPNLTFSTLTVSNMSPEDSSIYLCSVGPASSGANVLTFGAGSRLTVL.

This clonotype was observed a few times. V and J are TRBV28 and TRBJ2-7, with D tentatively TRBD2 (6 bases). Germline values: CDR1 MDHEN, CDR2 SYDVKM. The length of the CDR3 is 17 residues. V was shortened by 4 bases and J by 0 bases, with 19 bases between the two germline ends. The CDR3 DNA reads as TGTGCCAGCAGTTCACCGGGGTTTGCGGGGAGCTCCTACGAGCAGTACTTC. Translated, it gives CASSSPGFAGSSYEQYF.

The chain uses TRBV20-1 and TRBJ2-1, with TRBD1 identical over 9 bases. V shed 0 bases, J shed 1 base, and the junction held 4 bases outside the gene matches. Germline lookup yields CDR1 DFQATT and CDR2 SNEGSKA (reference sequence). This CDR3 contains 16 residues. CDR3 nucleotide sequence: TGCAGTGCTAGAGATCTAGGACAGGGGTCCTACAATGAGCAGTTCTTC. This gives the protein CSARDLGQGSYNEQFF.

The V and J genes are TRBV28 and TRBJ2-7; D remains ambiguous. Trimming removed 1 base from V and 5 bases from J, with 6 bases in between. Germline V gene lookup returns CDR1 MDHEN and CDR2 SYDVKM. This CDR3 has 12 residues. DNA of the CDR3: TGTGCCAGCAGTTTATCAGTCAACGAGCAGTACTTC. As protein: CASSLSVNEQYF. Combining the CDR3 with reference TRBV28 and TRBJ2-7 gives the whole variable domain DVKVTQSSRYLVKRTGEKVFLECVQDMDHENMFWYRQDPGLGLRLIYFSYDVKMKEKGDIPEGYSVSREKKERFSLILESASTNQTSMYLCASSLSVNEQYFGPGTRLTVT.

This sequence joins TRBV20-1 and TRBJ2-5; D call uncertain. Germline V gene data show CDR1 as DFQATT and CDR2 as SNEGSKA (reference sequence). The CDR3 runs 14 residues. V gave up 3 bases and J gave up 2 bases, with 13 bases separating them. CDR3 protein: CSARAGSNQETQYF. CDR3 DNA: TGCAGTGCTAGGGCAGGTAGTAATCAAGAGACCCAGTACTTC.

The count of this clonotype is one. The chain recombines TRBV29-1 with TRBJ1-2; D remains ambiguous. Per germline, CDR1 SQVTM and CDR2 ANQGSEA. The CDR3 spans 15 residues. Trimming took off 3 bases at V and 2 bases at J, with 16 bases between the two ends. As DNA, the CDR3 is TGCAGCGTTGACTACCCTAAGGCGACGAACTATGGCTACACCTTC. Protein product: CSVDYPKATNYGYTF.

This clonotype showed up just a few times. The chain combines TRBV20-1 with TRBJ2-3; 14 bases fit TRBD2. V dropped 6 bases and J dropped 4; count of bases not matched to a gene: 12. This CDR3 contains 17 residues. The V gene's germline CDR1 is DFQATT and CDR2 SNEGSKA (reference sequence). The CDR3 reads CSADKTTSGGAADTQYF. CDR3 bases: TGCAGTGCCGACAAGACGACTAGCGGGGGGGCAGCAGATACGCAGTATTTT.

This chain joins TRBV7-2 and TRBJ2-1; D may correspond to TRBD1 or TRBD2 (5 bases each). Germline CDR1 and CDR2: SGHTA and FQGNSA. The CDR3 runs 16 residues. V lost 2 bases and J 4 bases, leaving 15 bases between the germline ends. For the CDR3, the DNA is TGTGCCAGCAGCTTATCTTACTCGGGGACGTACAATGAGCAGTTCTTC. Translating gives CASSLSYSGTYNEQFF.

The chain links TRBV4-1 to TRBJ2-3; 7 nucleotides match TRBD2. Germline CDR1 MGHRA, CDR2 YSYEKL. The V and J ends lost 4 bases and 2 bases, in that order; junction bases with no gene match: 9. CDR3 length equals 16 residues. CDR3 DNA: TGCGCCAGCAGCCCATACGGGACTATAAACACAGATACGCAGTATTTT. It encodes CASSPYGTINTDTQYF.

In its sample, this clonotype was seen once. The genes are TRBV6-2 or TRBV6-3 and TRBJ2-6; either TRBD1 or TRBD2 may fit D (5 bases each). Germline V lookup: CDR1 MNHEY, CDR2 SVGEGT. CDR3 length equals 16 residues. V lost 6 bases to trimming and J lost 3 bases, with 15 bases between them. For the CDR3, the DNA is TGTGCCAGCAGGTCCTCGAGGGGCGGTGGGGCCAACGTCCTGACTTTC. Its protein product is CASRSSRGGGANVLTF.